This TCR beta chain was identified in a study of post-analysis software for immune sequencing data. Study results and caveats: The five TRBV segments detected at higher frequency in patients than in controls included TRBV5-6, TRBV5-1 and TRBV20-1.

The CDR3 extends over 14 amino acids. J gave up 6 bases and V 7 bases, and 10 bases lay outside the gene matches. CDR1 is SQVTM, CDR2 ANQGSEA, per germline. TCR beta libraries were prepared from cDNA with unique molecular identifiers. TCRdb re-derived calls from the PCR reads in MiXCR, one entry per CDR3 protein. Of hundreds of thousands of distinct CDR3 sequences listed, approximately 30% are singletons. Concerning this clonotype: The antigen is unknown.

This chain joins TRBV29-1 and TRBJ2-2; 8 positions agree with TRBD2. This clonotype originated in a girl between 5 and 17 years old with multiple sclerosis. Sequenced sample: blood. DNA for the CDR3: TGCAGCGCTAGCCAGCGGGGGTTGGCCGGGGAGCTGTTTTTT. This encodes CSASQRGLAGELFF.